This T cell receptor (beta chain) was profiled in a study of shared clonotypes between healthy human individuals. The CDR3 length is 15 residues. Trimming cost V 2 bases and J 6 bases, with 16 bases left between them. Per the germline V gene, CDR1 is MGHDK and CDR2 is SYGVNS. At deep level, the assay was performed. TCRdb's copy holds only in-frame clones and misses some; the assay was immunoSEQ multiplex PCR. The table shows approximately 1.5 million clones, with approximately 98% occurring only once. This clonotype originated in a man aged 25-45 years in good health. V gene TRBV25-1 combines with J gene TRBJ1-2; perhaps TRBD1 as D (5 bases). The specimen was naive CD4+ T cells sorted from blood. Subset specified: CD45RA+ positively selected. The CDR3 sequence: CASSEGGRDYDGYTF. The CDR3 coding sequence is TGTGCCAGCAGTGAAGGGGGACGGGACTACGATGGCTACACCTTC.